What follows are 15 T cell receptor beta chains derived from one specimen sequenced in a study of a mutant IDH1 vaccine in newly diagnosed glioma (dated by TCRdb to the early 2020s). Library preparation employed the immunoSEQ multiplex PCR assay. Not all clones reach the TCRdb copy of this immuneACCESS table, which keeps in-frame sequences only. Checked studies attribute under half of the gap to unresolved V genes and leave the rest unexplained. This sample has tens of thousands of clones in its table, and 86% of those were observed once. Together, the top ten hold 2% to 3% of the sample. According to the study, the label for this sample's time point signals: baseline, week 1 (first vaccination visit). Reading the label with the study, this specimen's treatment or condition is: pre-vaccination baseline after standard-of-care therapy. The sample here was PBMCs, taken from a glioma patient treated with radiotherapy, temozolomide or both. The receptors stem from a middle-aged man with glioma.

The CDR3 bases are TGTGCCAGCAGTGGATCGGACACCGGGGAGCTGTTTTTT. The encoded protein is CASSGSDTGELFF. The chain carries TRBV6-1 and TRBJ2-2, with D hard to call. Trimming removed 4 bases from V and 3 bases from J, with 6 bases in between. The CDR3 loop spans 13 amino acids. CDR1 is MNHNS, CDR2 SASEGT, per germline.

This clone has only a few counts. The chain carries TRBV2 and TRBJ2-7; 8 bases line up with TRBD1. Germline V gives CDR1 SNHLY, CDR2 FYNNEI. J gave up 2 bases and V 4 bases, and 4 bases lay outside the gene matches. The CDR3 extends over 14 amino acids. Written as DNA, the CDR3 is TGTGCCAGCAGTGCACAGGGGGGAACCTACGAGCAGTACTTC. Encoded protein: CASSAQGGTYEQYF.

V usage is TRBV19 and J usage is TRBJ2-7, with a tentative D call TRBD1 (5 bases). The germline CDR1 and CDR2 sequences are LNHDA and SQIVND (reference sequence). Trimming removed 1 base at V and 3 bases at J, with 10 bases between. The CDR3 runs 14 residues. The CDR3 spells CASSIVARDYEQYF. The DNA of the CDR3 is TGTGCCAGTAGTATAGTAGCCAGGGACTACGAGCAGTACTTC.

This chain uses TRBV9 with TRBJ1-1, with D tentatively TRBD1 (5 bases). The CDR3 is made up of 17 amino acids. In germline, CDR1 is SGDLS, CDR2 YYNGEE. The V and J ends lost 0 bases and 4 bases respectively, with 19 bases between them. The CDR3 region is CASSVAMGGQGGTEAFF. Here the CDR3 DNA reads TGTGCCAGCAGCGTAGCTATGGGCGGGCAGGGAGGCACTGAAGCTTTCTTT.

Comments on this clone: At one boundary the junction diverges from the germline segment, which might be a read error. The J gene is TRBJ1-5, the V gene TRBV27, with D unresolved. The length of the CDR3 is 12 residues. Germline loops: CDR1 MNHEY, CDR2 SMNVEV (reference sequence). DNA for the CDR3: TGTGCCAGCAGTTTCCTAGACGGGAGGTTGCTTTTT. This sequence encodes CASSFLDGRLLF.

The chain uses TRBV4-2 and TRBJ2-5, with D unclear. Germline V gene lookup returns CDR1 LGHNA and CDR2 YNFKEQ. Trimming removed 0 bases from V and 4 bases from J, with 12 bases in between. The CDR3 extends over 15 amino acids. The CDR3 region has the DNA TGTGCCAGCAGCCAAGATCCGGGTCGTTCAGAGACCCAGTACTTC. Protein product: CASSQDPGRSETQYF.

The V gene is TRBV5-1, the J gene TRBJ2-3; D call uncertain. The germline V gene has CDR1 SGHRS and CDR2 YFSETQ. The V end was cut by 5 bases, the J end by 0 bases, with 10 bases between. The CDR3 is 14 amino acids. The CDR3: CASRERQSTDTQYF. The CDR3 region has the DNA TGCGCCAGCAGGGAGCGTCAGAGCACAGATACGCAGTATTTT.

The chain has TRBV5-6 and TRBJ1-2; perhaps TRBD1 as D (6 bases). The V gene's germline CDR1 is SGHDT and CDR2 YYEEEE. The CDR3 has 14 residues. The V end lost 4 bases, the J end lost 8 bases, and 18 bases lay between the germline ends. The CDR3 DNA sequence: TGTGCCAGCAGCAACAGGGTTTTGGTTGTCGGCTACACCTTC. Translated, it gives CASSNRVLVVGYTF.

This clone was picked up a small number of times. This chain uses TRBV27 with TRBJ1-1; TRBD1 might be the D (6 bases). The germline gives CDR1 MNHEY, CDR2 SMNVEV (reference sequence). Trimming stripped 6 bases from V and 3 bases from J, with 14 bases between. The CDR3 runs 14 residues. CDR3 residues: CASSLDRADTEAFF. The CDR3 region has the DNA TGTGCCAGCAGCTTGGACAGAGCAGACACTGAAGCTTTCTTT.

A single count supports this clone. This chain uses TRBV5-1 with TRBJ2-1, with TRBD2 matching over 14 bases. The CDR3 contains 16 residues. Unmatched junction bases numbered 7, after V lost 3 bases and J lost 8 bases. Germline assignment: CDR1 SGHRS and CDR2 YFSETQ. In DNA form, the CDR3 reads TGCGCCAGCAGCTCCGGGACTAGCGGGAGAGGGGATGAGCAGTTCTTC. Translation gives CASSSGTSGRGDEQFF.

The rearrangement uses TRBV7-2 and TRBJ1-2, with 9 bases fitting TRBD1. The CDR3 extends over 18 amino acids. Germline assignment: CDR1 SGHTA and CDR2 FQGNSA. V trimming: 6 bases; J trimming: 2 bases; junction bases outside the gene matches: 16. In DNA, the CDR3 is TGTGCCAGCAGTTTTCTGGGACAGGGACCCAGCCTAAACTATGGCTACACCTTC. It specifies CASSFLGQGPSLNYGYTF.

The chain combines TRBV7-9 with TRBJ1-1; weak D call: TRBD1 (6 bases). The V and J ends lost 2 bases and 11 bases respectively, with 12 bases between them. Germline-derived CDR1 and CDR2 are SEHNR and FQNEAQ (reference sequence). The CDR3 runs to 12 residues. CDR3 sequence (DNA): TGTGCCAGCAGCTTACAACAGGGAGGGGCTTTCTTT. Its translation: CASSLQQGGAFF.

The chain is built from TRBV5-1 and TRBJ2-1, with 7 bases that match TRBD2. V was pared by 3 bases and J by 5 bases, with 8 bases of the junction left unmatched. Germline V gene lookup returns CDR1 SGHRS and CDR2 YFSETQ. There are 15 residues in the CDR3. The CDR3 coding sequence is TGCGCCAGCAGCTCCTCCGGGAGGCAGGACAATGAGCAGTTCTTC. This codes for CASSSSGRQDNEQFF.

J is TRBJ2-1 and V is TRBV5-1; D remains unclear. Trimming took off 2 bases at V and 8 bases at J, with 8 bases between the two ends. The germline V gene has CDR1 SGHRS and CDR2 YFSETQ. This CDR3 has 12 residues. CDR3 sequence (DNA): TGCGCCAGCAGCTTCCCCTCAGATGAGCAGTTCTTC. Amino acids: CASSFPSDEQFF.

The table lists this clone with a count of one. This chain joins TRBV9 and TRBJ2-6; 11 bases agree with TRBD1. CDR3 length: 18 residues. After removal of 0 bases from V and 3 bases from J, the junction contained 5 bases not matched to a gene. The germline gives CDR1 SGDLS, CDR2 YYNGEE. For the CDR3, the DNA is TGTGCCAGCAGCGTAGTCGGACAGGGGGCTTTTGGGGCCAACGTCCTGACTTTC. This codes for CASSVVGQGAFGANVLTF.